Here is one T cell receptor beta chain with its context. Its target antigen remains unknown. Per-base quality was not reported, and no clone a single base away is much larger than it. V is pared back by 3 bases and J by 1 base, with 16 bases lying between the germline termini. The germline V gene encodes CDR1 DFQATT and CDR2 SNEGSKA (reference sequence). The CDR3 goes from the cysteine to the phenylalanine over 16 residues. The CDR3 DNA has 48 bases and is translated from base 1. In the ophthalmopathy patients, disease was moderately to severely active, with a Clinical Activity Score of 3 or more, a NOSPECS grade of 4 or more, and a duration of less than 3 months. Patients with uncontrolled infections, other autoimmune diseases, pregnancy or lactation were excluded. Diagnoses were established on the basis of clinical symptoms, serum thyroxine and TRAb, thyroid ultrasound, and orbital computed tomography. Ficoll-Paque density gradient centrifugation was used to isolate PBMCs from 8 to 10 ml of fresh peripheral blood. Total RNA was extracted with Trizol reagent, and quality was checked on an Agilent 2100 Bioanalyzer.

The sample comes from a study of T cells in Graves' hyperthyroidism and ophthalmopathy (dated by TCRdb to about 2019). In the study overall: Peripheral blood samples were taken at initial diagnosis, before any treatment was given. TCR V-J signatures able to tell the groups apart were searched for in a discovery cohort of 100 patients, of whom more than 40 had Graves' ophthalmopathy and around 57 had stable Graves' hyperthyroidism. An independent validation cohort of under 20 hyperthyroidism patients and approximately 17 patients who later progressed to ophthalmopathy tested prospective prediction of ophthalmopathy. The roughly 90 discovery patients were divided at random into training and test sets in a 7:3 ratio. In about 6 Graves' hyperthyroidism patients, the study also compared T-cell repertoires from thyroid tissue with T-cell repertoires from blood. Once sampling was done, hyperthyroidism patients were given methimazole at a starting dose of 30 mg daily, whereas ophthalmopathy patients were given high-dose intravenous methylprednisolone. The paper describes TCR Vbeta CDR3 sequencing of roughly 130 peripheral blood samples, made up of some 42 ophthalmopathy patients, 70 to 75 hyperthyroidism patients and approximately 17 progressor patients. The paper as a whole reports these results and caveats: Sample size was not statistically predetermined, and investigators were not blinded to group allocation. Blood samples also contained most of the expanded thyroid clonotypes (frequency above 0.001), which suggests that blood repertoires may reflect thyroid immune responses. In cross-validation, a model built on a 13 V-J signature told ophthalmopathy apart from stable hyperthyroidism with about 90% sensitivity and roughly 83% specificity, and in testing the same model reached 80%/75%. In validation, progression to ophthalmopathy was predicted by the model with more than 65% sensitivity and 72.22% specificity, a median of roughly 6.4 months before onset.

The TCR beta CDR3 regions were amplified from RNA transcripts. The TCR CDR3 was subjected to a first round of RT-PCR using the HTBI primer set and the Qiagen OneStep RT-PCR kit. A second multiplex PCR round built the libraries, followed by size selection and purification. The libraries were sequenced on an Illumina HiSeq2000 using paired-end 100 bp reads. The authors' pipeline ran thus. Raw data were processed with SOAPnuke, discarding reads with adapters, uncalled bases, mean Phred below 15, or no exact constant-primer or identifier match. COPE v1.2.5 was used to merge high-quality paired reads, and clonotypes were defined as unique nucleotide sequences. MiTCR v1.1 was used to align the clonotypes against IMGT TRBV, TRBD and TRBJ reference segments. The analysis was restricted to V-J combinations with a frequency above 0.0001, which together covered 99% to 99.2% of the repertoires. A TCS score was defined as the ratio of F50 (clonal expansion) to E x V (chaos), with BLOSUM62-based TCRdist applied between CDR3 peptides within each V-J. Welch's t-statistics and random forest reduced around 520 V-J features to some 14, which were used in a naive Bayes classifier (R e1071). TCRdb redid the processing of the public reads, applying fastp at Q25 and MiXCR, and retained in-frame beta chains. Records with the same CDR3 protein are collapsed into one entry carrying the most frequent genes and DNA. The V and J calls, along with clone size, are taken from TCRdb and not from the paper's own processing. The table for this sample lists approximately 330,000 distinct CDR3 sequences; roughly 13% of them were counted only once. The ten most abundant clones make up roughly 35% of the sample.

Sequenced sample: blood. The clonotype originates from a woman in her thirties or forties with Graves' ophthalmopathy. This sequence uses TRBV20-1 and TRBJ2-4, with no confidently assigned D gene. The sequence in DNA is TGCAGTGCTAGTAAGCTCTGGGTGACGGCCAAAAACATTCAGTACTTC. It is translated as CSASKLWVTAKNIQYF.